Listed here is a single TCR beta chain. This clonotype was counted a few times. Its antigen remains undetermined. No base-level quality is on record; no much larger clone is a single base apart. The receptor library was made with 5' RACE. Data came from an Illumina HiSeq 2500. A second PCR of 7 to 11 cycles was run with a J-beta primer mix and a sample-barcoded 5' primer. Each TCR beta cDNA molecule received a unique molecular identifier from a template-switch 5' adaptor carrying 12 random nucleotides. At least 2.5 million CDR3-containing paired-end reads were obtained from each sample. The Mint cDNA synthesis kit, primed by a TRBC-specific oligonucleotide, was used to synthesize first-strand cDNA from all RNA. After uracil-DNA glycosylase treatment, a first 18-cycle PCR used universal primers M1SS and BC2_uni_R on all cDNA. Per the original workflow: Each sample was normalized by randomly selecting 1 million high-quality reads, each carrying a distinct molecular identifier. Reads with shared molecular identifiers were discarded instead of being binned into consensus sequences. MiTCR, run with a Q25 quality threshold and the strictest error-elimination algorithm, handled CDR3 identification, clonotype clustering and error correction. Lower-bound total TCR beta diversity was estimated with a nonparametric unseen species model using Euler transformation. TCRdb reworked the public reads: Q25 trimming with fastp, MiXCR clone assembly, productive beta chains retained. Here each entry gathers all rows of one CDR3 protein and keeps the most common genes and DNA. TCRdb, not the original authors, processed these V and J calls. For this sample the table gives approximately 1,000,000 distinct CDR3 sequences, of which less than 45% were detected only once. The ten largest clonotypes hold around 13% of the sample.

The data belong to a study of blood T cells in healthy people across ages (dated by TCRdb to between 2015 and 2016). Regarding the complete study: In model experiments, template switching captured about one uniquely barcoded TCR beta cDNA molecule for every two T cells. To avoid experimental bias, donors of different ages were distributed randomly across sequencing lanes. Four age groups were formed from the donors: young (average approximately 16 years), middle-aged (roughly 38), aged (62) and long-lived (roughly 88). The study measured age-related changes in TCR beta repertoire diversity using deep sequencing normalized with unique cDNA molecular identifiers. Using the same blood draw, the study looked at two additional independent replicas of 1 million unique cDNA reads for two donors, one aged 18 to 30 and the other aged 80 or older. Broader findings and caveats from the paper: Bulk unsorted PBMC profiling prevented conclusive comparison of naive and antigen-experienced compartments. There was a strong correlation between observed TCR beta diversity and the percentage of naive T cells measured by flow cytometry. As age increased, observed TCR beta diversity per million T cells dropped in a roughly linear way, and a significant reduction was already evident by age 40. Donor CMV infection status was unknown, potentially confounding age-related changes in expanded clonotypes. Compared with the aged group, more naive CD4+ T cells, fewer expanded clones and increased TCR diversity were shown by the long-lived group, suggesting age selection. Estimates of total diversity based on one million sequenced T cells were considered lower bounds and underestimates.

The donors were roughly 38 Caucasian individuals from Russia, aged roughly 6 to 100 years, who were systemically healthy. Each donor gave around 9.9 milliliters of peripheral blood, collected into EDTA-treated Vacutainer tubes. PBMCs were isolated by Ficoll-Paque density-gradient centrifugation, with at least 7 million obtained per sample. Trizol reagent was used to extract total RNA from the PBMCs, yielding at least 5 micrograms per sample. For every donor, flow cytometry on a PBMC aliquot measured the percentage of naive CD45RAhigh/CD27high T cells. The trim is 3 bases for V and 6 bases for J, with a gap of 8 bases between the germline ends. Reading the germline V gene (reference sequence) gives CDR1 DFQATT and CDR2 SNEGSKA. Including the terminal cysteine and phenylalanine, the CDR3 comprises 11 residues. The CDR3 DNA has 33 bases and is translated from base 1.

The sequence is built from TRBV20-1 and TRBJ1-2; no D gene can be assigned with confidence. The receptor comes from a man aged 18 to 29 in good health. The sample comprised blood. The CDR3 protein is CSASPVDGYTF. The nucleotide sequence reads as follows: TGCAGTGCTAGTCCAGTGGATGGCTACACCTTC.